This entry is about one T cell receptor (beta chain). The specificity of this receptor is unknown. From each donor, a 2.5 ml peripheral blood sample was drawn into PAXgene tubes and stored at -80 degrees C. Without T cell sorting, total RNA was isolated from whole blood using the PAXgene blood miRNA kit on an automated QIAcube. Peripheral blood from monozygotic twin pairs concordant or discordant for inflammatory bowel disease was subjected to deep TCRalpha and TCRbeta repertoire profiling with unique molecular barcoding. Smoking habits were recorded for all twin pairs, and each individual was classified as a current, former or never smoker. This sample is part of a study of monozygotic twins with inflammatory bowel disease (dated by TCRdb to between 2018 and 2021). For the study in its entirety: In total, approximately 28 monozygotic twin pairs made up the full study: 19 Danish pairs, all IBD-discordant, plus nine German pairs, of which four were IBD-concordant and five were IBD-discordant. Disease-associated traits were sought mainly through comparisons between IBD patients and their genetically identical healthy co-twins within discordant pairs. Each individual had, on average, about 151 000 unique TCRalpha sequences and 181 000 unique TCRbeta sequences available for analysis.

Findings and caveats that apply to the study as a whole: No single strong signal or clonotype linked to IBD turned up in the results, so the idea that one exists was not supported. Because patients were on differing immunosuppressive treatments, the repertoires may have picked up extra background noise and inter-individual variability. IBD patients had lower TCRbeta repertoire diversity, measured by the inverse Simpson index, than their healthy co-twins. No difference in repertoire similarity was observed between concordant and discordant twins, possibly owing to limited statistical power. The analysis was unable to tell apart different T cell subtypes. Compared with healthy twins, IBD patients had fewer clonotypes in common with other individuals, a difference most pronounced in patients showing signs of disease activity.

The CDR3 numbers 15 residues from cysteine through phenylalanine. No DNA sequence was recorded. Taken from the germline V gene, the CDR1 and CDR2 loops are MDHEN and SYDVKM. Library preparation was by 5' RACE. Each TCR library was prepared from about 3.5 ug of total RNA. For each sample, cDNA synthesis with SMARTScribe reverse transcriptase was split into eight separate reactions. Unique molecular identifiers containing a 6-nucleotide sample barcode were introduced through template switching during cDNA synthesis. TCRalpha and TCRbeta cDNA was amplified in two nested PCRs of approximately 17 and 9 cycles, and bead purification was carried out after each PCR. Before amplification, the cDNA was treated with uracil DNA-glycosylase and purified using the QIAquick PCR purification kit. The second PCR added Illumina TruSeq-compatible adapters along with sample-specific barcodes. TapeStation and Qubit were used to check library quality and concentration, and approximately 5.5 ng of each library went into the pool. The pooled libraries were sequenced with 2 x 100 bp reads and custom sequencing primers on an Illumina HiSeq2500 single-index Rapid Run. The study's processing was this. UMI-based consensus assembly with MiGEC version 1.2.6 was used to correct PCR and sequencing errors. MiXCR version 2.1.1 was used to carry out V(D)J alignment, clonotype assembly and CDR3 extraction. Normalisation of gene usage, clonotype sharing and MAIT/NKT TCR abundance was achieved by analysing the top 1000, 10 000 and 20 000 clonotypes per sample. After downsampling to 27 000 UMIs, diversity was calculated as the inverse Simpson index using the vegan R package. Paired Mann-Whitney U tests were applied to discordant twin pairs, with Benjamini-Hochberg correction for multiple testing. Following TCRdb reprocessing, every CDR3 protein sequence forms one entry, and DNA is not provided. The V and J calls, along with clone size, are taken from TCRdb and not from the paper's own processing. The sample's table lists a count of 420,000 or so distinct CDR3 sequences. Under 3% of the sample is taken by the ten largest.

The clonotype originates from a human donor with ulcerative colitis or Crohn's disease, or a healthy co-twin of an affected twin (not recorded which). Sequenced input: blood. The chain was built from TRBV28 and TRBJ1-1; TCRdb indicates TRBD1, and absent DNA this call remains unverified. This receptor has the CDR3 CASSALRGGRTEAFF. Here the CDR3 is joined to the reference TRBV28 and TRBJ1-1 genes, and the full variable domain is: DVKVTQSSRYLVKRTGEKVFLECVQDMDHENMFWYRQDPGLGLRLIYFSYDVKMKEKGDIPEGYSVSREKKERFSLILESASTNQTSMYLCASSALRGGRTEAFFGQGTRLTVV.